These T cell receptor beta chains were read from a single sample in a study of identical twins. TCRdb passed the 5' RACE reads through MiXCR, listing each CDR3 protein once. The sample includes hundreds of thousands of distinct CDR3 sequences, about 7.5% of them seen just once. A further study also used this sample, focusing on yellow fever vaccine responses in identical twins.

Source material: CD8+ T cells sorted from blood. The receptors stem from a woman in her late teens or twenties in good health. Both conserved end residues are part of each CDR3. The order of the fields is CDR3 length, D gene, J gene, V gene, clone size, CDR3 DNA, CDR3 protein. D genes are given only for firm matches. Size tells how often a clone was seen (once, few, many) or the class of an expanded clone, and some rows leave it out.

>15|NA|TRBJ2-2|TRBV6-1|many
TGTGCCAGCAGTACCGGGACACTTTACACCGGGGAGCTGTTTTTT
CASSTGTLYTGELFF
>14|NA|TRBJ1-2|TRBV5-6|NA
TGTGTCAGCAGCCCGTCGACAGGAATCTATGGCTACACCTTC
CVSSPSTGIYGYTF
>15|NA|TRBJ2-1|TRBV9|few
TGTGCCAGCAGCGTAGCGGGGTCTGGGCTGGATGAGCAGTTCTTC
CASSVAGSGLDEQFF
>16|TRBD1|TRBJ1-2|TRBV5-5|many
TGTGCCAGCAGCGATCCGGGACAGGGGCCGTTTTATGGCTACACCTTC
CASSDPGQGPFYGYTF
>12|TRBD2|TRBJ2-5|TRBV28|few
TGTGCCGGCGGGACTAGCTGGGAGACCCAGTACTTC
CAGGTSWETQYF
>13|TRBD1|TRBJ2-5|TRBV12-3/TRBV12-4|many
TGTGCCAGCAGTCTTGGACAGGGCGAGACCCAGTACTTC
CASSLGQGETQYF
>16|TRBD2|TRBJ2-5|TRBV28|few
TGTGCCAGCAGTTTATTAGCGGGAGAGTTCCAAGAGACCCAGTACTTC
CASSLLAGEFQETQYF
>13|TRBD1|TRBJ2-5|TRBV2|few
TGTGCCAGCAGTGAAACAGGGGGAGAGACCCAGTACTTC
CASSETGGETQYF
>15|NA|TRBJ2-1|TRBV20-1|many
TGCAGTGCTGGCGACCTGACTAGCTCCTACAATGAGCAGTTCTTC
CSAGDLTSSYNEQFF
>19|TRBD1|TRBJ2-5|TRBV10-3|many
TGTGCCATCAGCGGCCTTCGAAGCGGCACCGGGACAGTACAAGAGACCCAGTACTTC
CAISGLRSGTGTVQETQYF
>17|TRBD2|TRBJ2-5|TRBV4-1|NA
TGCGCCAGCAGCCAAGACAAACTAGCGGGCCGACAAGAGACCCAGTACTTC
CASSQDKLAGRQETQYF
>14|NA|TRBJ1-2|TRBV12-3/TRBV12-4|NA
TGTGCCAGCAGTTTTATGGGGGAGGGCTATGGCTACACCTTC
CASSFMGEGYGYTF
>13|NA|TRBJ2-7|TRBV28|many
TGTGCCAGCAGTTTACTGAGAGGCTACGAGCAGTACTTC
CASSLLRGYEQYF
>15|NA|TRBJ1-1|TRBV6-1|NA
TGTGCCATTACGCCTCACGGGGGGCTGGGTACTGAAGCTTTCTTT
CAITPHGGLGTEAFF
>14|NA|TRBJ1-1|TRBV4-1|NA
TGCGCCAGCAGCACCAACAGGGAGGGGACTGAAGCTTTCTTT
CASSTNREGTEAFF
>18|NA|TRBJ1-2|TRBV6-5|NA
TGTGCCAGCAGTTACTCGATGGCCGGATCCCAGGTTAACTATGGCTACACCTTC
CASSYSMAGSQVNYGYTF
>13|NA|TRBJ1-1|TRBV12-3/TRBV12-4|few
TGTGCCAGCAGTTTATCGGTGGACACTGAAGCTTTCTTT
CASSLSVDTEAFF
>16|TRBD2|TRBJ2-1|TRBV19|few
TGTGCCAGTAGTATGTCTCCTAGCGGGAGTGTAAATGAGCAGTTCTTC
CASSMSPSGSVNEQFF
>16|TRBD2|TRBJ2-1|TRBV9|many
TGTGCCAGCAGCCCCGAACTAGCGGGAGGGAACAATGAGCAGTTCTTC
CASSPELAGGNNEQFF
>15|NA|TRBJ1-2|TRBV4-1|many
TGCGCCAGCAGCCAGGTGGACGGTGCCTCCTATGGCTACACCTTC
CASSQVDGASYGYTF